The clone carrying this T cell receptor beta chain has only a few counts. From germline, CDR1 is SQVTM and CDR2 ANQGSEA. The CDR3 extends over 13 amino acids. The V end was cut by 5 bases, the J end by 8 bases, with 17 bases between. The data were obtained in a study of identical twins. TCRdb itself ran the 5' RACE reads through MiXCR, one entry per CDR3 protein. The sample lists over 500,000 distinct CDR3 sequences; 20% to 25% were seen once. These data were likewise used in another study, on T cells expressing NK-cell markers. This second report adds: Alpha-beta TCR T cells were the sole sorting target in several experiments, owing to an anti-gamma-delta TCR antibody. Also leading the CD3+CD56-NKG2C+ fraction in a handful of donors were these clonotypes. It is unclear if expanded NKG2C-expressing clones target HCMV antigens.

This clonotype was sampled from a woman between 18 and 29 years old in good health. The chain couples TRBV29-1 to TRBJ2-3; D is perhaps TRBD1 or TRBD2 (5 bases each). Sequencing was done on a sample of CD4+ T cells sorted from blood. Here the CDR3 DNA reads TGCAGCGTTAGCGGTTTGGGGGATTTTACGCAGTATTTT. Amino acid sequence: CSVSGLGDFTQYF.